This TCR beta chain stems from a study of PD-L1 blockade in urothelial cancer. The wider study: Most patients, about 90% of the roughly 29, were males with bladder-origin cancer. Findings and caveats of the study: By 3 weeks, tumor-associated blood clones had expanded more in durable-benefit patients.

This table comes from immunoSEQ multiplex PCR, and its TCRdb copy is limited to in-frame clones, with some not included. There are 85,000 to 95,000 clones in the sample; 90% occur only once, and around 1.7% lies in the top ten. A remark on this clone: Its antigen is unknown.

As to time point: pretreatment peripheral blood. Germline assignment: CDR1 SGHAT and CDR2 FQNNGV. The CDR3 is 16 amino acids. V shed 4 bases and J 2 bases; nucleotides not matched to a gene: 7. The sequenced sample was PBMCs, obtained around atezolizumab (anti-PD-L1) treatment. This receptor was obtained from a man in his sixties with urothelial cancer. The rearrangement uses TRBV11-2 and TRBJ1-1; 10 bases are shared with TRBD1. The CDR3 nucleotides are TGTGCCAGCAGCTCCGCAGGGACAGGGGTCAACACTGAAGCTTTCTTT. Its translation: CASSSAGTGVNTEAFF.